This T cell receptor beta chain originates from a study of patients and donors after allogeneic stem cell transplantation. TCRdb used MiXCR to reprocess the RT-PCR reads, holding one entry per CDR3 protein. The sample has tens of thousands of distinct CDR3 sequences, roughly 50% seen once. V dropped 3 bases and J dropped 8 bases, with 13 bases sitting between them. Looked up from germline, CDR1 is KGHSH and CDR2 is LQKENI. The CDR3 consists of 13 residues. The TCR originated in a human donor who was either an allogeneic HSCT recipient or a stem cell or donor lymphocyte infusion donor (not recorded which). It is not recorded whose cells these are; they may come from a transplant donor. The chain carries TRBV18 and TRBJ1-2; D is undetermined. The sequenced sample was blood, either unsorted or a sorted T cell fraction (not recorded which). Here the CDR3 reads CASSPLDRSGYTF. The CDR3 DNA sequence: TGTGCCAGCTCACCGCTGGACCGCTCGGGCTACACCTTC.